Listed here are 11 T cell receptor beta chains from one sample, sequenced in a study of blood T cell repertoires in COVID-19. Profiling relied on immunoSEQ multiplex PCR, and the TCRdb table lists in-frame clones only, not all of them. The sample lists a few hundred thousand clones, more than 75% seen once, with around 2.1% in the top ten. Sequenced input: peripheral blood. These receptors all come from a woman aged 25-40 years who had recovered from COVID-19.

V is TRBV5-1 and J is TRBJ1-1; 12 bases map to TRBD1. Trimming removed 7 bases from V and 0 bases from J; junction bases left unmatched: 1. CDR3 size: 14 residues. The V gene's germline CDR1 is SGHRS and CDR2 YFSETQ. The DNA for the CDR3 is TGCGCCAGCGGGACAGGGGGCGTGAACACTGAAGCTTTCTTT. Protein product: CASGTGGVNTEAFF.

V usage is TRBV28 and J usage is TRBJ2-5; TRBD2 matches at 10 bases. The CDR3 consists of 18 residues. The J segment lost 3 bases and the V segment lost 7 bases, leaving 17 bases of the junction unmatched. The germline V gene encodes CDR1 MDHEN and CDR2 SYDVKM. CDR3: CASKPTITRTSGKETQYF. The CDR3 region has the DNA TGTGCCAGCAAACCCACGATAACTAGGACTAGCGGAAAAGAGACCCAGTACTTC.

On this clone itself: Other DNA sequences in the same sample also yield this CDR3. The J gene is TRBJ2-7, the V gene TRBV4-1; 10 bases match TRBD2. Per the germline V gene, CDR1 is MGHRA and CDR2 is YSYEKL. V shed 0 bases and J 5 bases; nucleotides not matched to a gene: 4. This CDR3 is 15 amino acids long. CDR3 region: CASSQDRGTSDEQYF. As DNA, the CDR3 is TGCGCCAGCAGCCAAGACCGGGGGACTAGCGACGAGCAGTACTTC.

J is TRBJ2-7 and V is TRBV11-1, with 9 bases fitting TRBD1. Trimming took 8 bases from V and 3 from J; bases not matched to a gene: 5. This CDR3 has 13 amino acids. Germline values: CDR1 SGHAT, CDR2 FQDESV (reference sequence). The CDR3 DNA reads TGTGCCAGCGGACAGGGGTCCGACTACGAGCAGTACTTC. It is translated as CASGQGSDYEQYF.

As concerns this clone: Other DNA sequences in this specimen translate into the identical CDR3. The chain couples TRBV19 to TRBJ2-7; D may be TRBD2 (5 bases). Germline V gene data show CDR1 as LNHDA and CDR2 as SQIVND (reference sequence). Trimming removed 3 bases at V and 0 bases at J, with 9 bases between. The CDR3 length is 14 residues. The CDR3, as DNA: TGTGCCAGTAGTATTTCGGCGGGCTCCTACGAGCAGTACTTC. Translated, it gives CASSISAGSYEQYF. Using reference TRBV19 and TRBJ2-7 for the parts outside the CDR3, the full variable domain is DGGITQSPKYLFRKEGQNVTLSCEQNLNHDAMYWYRQDPGQGLRLIYYSQIVNDFQKGDIAEGYSVSREKKESFPLTVTSAQKNPTAFYLCASSISAGSYEQYFGPGTRLTVT.

The rearrangement joins TRBV18 to TRBJ2-3; perhaps TRBD1 as D (6 bases). The CDR3 contains 13 residues. The germline V gene encodes CDR1 KGHSH and CDR2 LQKENI. Trimming took 5 bases from V and 6 from J, leaving 12 bases between them. CDR3 DNA sequence: TGTGCCAGCTCATCTAACAGGGCTGATACGCAGTATTTT. Translation gives CASSSNRADTQYF.

Comments on this clone: A read error may account for a junction end that differs from germline. This chain links TRBV7-6 with TRBJ2-1; 11 bases match TRBD2. Germline CDR1 SGHVS, CDR2 FNYEAQ. The CDR3 loop spans 15 amino acids. As DNA, the CDR3 is TGTGCCAGCAGCATAGCGGGAGGGGGGTCAAATGAGCAGTTCTTC. Protein: CASSIAGGGSNEQFF.

There are a few counts of this clone. The J gene is TRBJ2-2, the V gene TRBV5-1; possible D gene TRBD2, 6 bases. Trimming removed 3 bases at V and 1 base at J, with 7 bases between. This CDR3 comprises 14 residues. The germline V gene encodes CDR1 SGHRS and CDR2 YFSETQ. The CDR3 region is CASSWGGNTGELFF. In DNA, the CDR3 is TGCGCCAGCAGCTGGGGAGGGAACACCGGGGAGCTGTTTTTT.

The chain uses TRBV28 and TRBJ2-7, with 8 bases aligning to TRBD1. Germline CDR1 and CDR2: MDHEN and SYDVKM. V trimming: 10 bases; J trimming: 0 bases; junction bases outside the gene matches: 8. CDR3 size: 14 residues. DNA for the CDR3: TGTGCCATCAGGGGGCGGCTAAGCTCCTACGAGCAGTACTTC. Its translation: CAIRGRLSSYEQYF. The full variable domain, its missing parts supplied by reference TRBV28 and TRBJ2-7, is DVKVTQSSRYLVKRTGEKVFLECVQDMDHENMFWYRQDPGLGLRLIYFSYDVKMKEKGDIPEGYSVSREKKERFSLILESASTNQTSMYLCAIRGRLSSYEQYFGPGTRLTVT.

In this sample, this clone turned up once. The chain links TRBV24-1 to TRBJ2-1; tentative D call: TRBD2 (6 bases). V was shortened by 4 bases and J by 0 bases, with 15 bases between the two germline ends. Germline-derived CDR1 and CDR2 are KGHDR and SFDVKD. The CDR3 has 17 residues. This CDR3 reads CATSDLPGRSSYNEQFF. CDR3 in DNA: TGTGCCACCAGTGACCTTCCAGGGAGGAGCTCCTACAATGAGCAGTTCTTC.

The chain joins TRBV5-4 to TRBJ1-6; tentative D call: TRBD1 (6 bases). CDR3 length equals 16 residues. Germline assignment: CDR1 SGHNT and CDR2 YYREEE (reference sequence). V dropped 4 bases and J dropped 10 bases, with 21 bases sitting between them. The DNA for the CDR3 is TGTGCCAGCAGCGCGGGGGCCGCCGTGACACCCTCACCCCTCCACTTT. This codes for CASSAGAAVTPSPLHF.